This TCR beta chain was captured in a study of PD-1 blockade in classical Hodgkin lymphoma. Study outcomes and limitations: Reports indicated that newly diagnosed patients had lower baseline TCR diversity than healthy donors did. Underlying causes for the observed repertoire differences were not defined, possibly disease activity or prior therapy. Exclusion was applied to patients who started nivolumab under 1 year after ASCT.

Profiled with immunoSEQ multiplex PCR; TCRdb holds only in-frame clones, not every one. The sample carries more than 10,000 clones, around 85% recorded once. Patients all relapsed after autologous stem cell transplantation, and there was variation in brentuximab vedotin exposure. Regarding this clone: Its target is not known.

With 0 bases removed from V and 1 base from J, the gap between germline ends came to 4 bases. CDR3 length: 14 amino acids. The germline gives CDR1 MNHEY, CDR2 SMNVEV (reference sequence). The material sequenced was peripheral blood mononuclear cells (PBMCs), taken at baseline. The clonotype was recovered from a human donor with classical Hodgkin lymphoma. The rearrangement uses TRBV27 and TRBJ2-4; D is ambiguous. The CDR3 region is CASSLSPAKNIQYF. CDR3 nucleotides: TGTGCCAGCAGTTTATCGCCGGCCAAAAACATTCAGTACTTC.